The present T cell receptor (beta chain) was sequenced within a study of blood T cell repertoires in COVID-19. Turning to the study itself: COVID-19 samples from acute and convalescent phases originated in the United States, Italy and Spain. Nucleic acid was either cDNA or gDNA, and it came from T cells, B-cell-depleted T cells, or PBMCs.

Original data processing: The authors estimated nucleated cell counts from reference gene primer amplification. The table came from immunoSEQ multiplex PCR; TCRdb's copy has only in-frame clones and leaves some out. V and J calls plus clone size are reproduced from that table; the DNA served to infer D and trimming. The sample lists 300,000 to 400,000 clones; 80% to 90% were seen once. The CDR3 is 15 residues long. Germline CDR1 reads MNHEY; CDR2 reads SVGAGI. Losses at the gene ends were 2 bases for V and 1 base for J; bases not matched to a gene: 3. Recruits, aged roughly 18 to 89 years, lived in 24 US areas.

The receptor comes from a man aged 18 to 30 who had recovered from COVID-19. Sequenced: PBMCs or T cells enriched from blood (not recorded which). The chain joins TRBV6-5 to TRBJ2-5, with 8 bases matching TRBD2. CDR3 sequence: CASSYAREGQETQYF. CDR3 nucleotides: TGTGCCAGCAGTTACGCCCGGGAGGGCCAAGAGACCCAGTACTTC.